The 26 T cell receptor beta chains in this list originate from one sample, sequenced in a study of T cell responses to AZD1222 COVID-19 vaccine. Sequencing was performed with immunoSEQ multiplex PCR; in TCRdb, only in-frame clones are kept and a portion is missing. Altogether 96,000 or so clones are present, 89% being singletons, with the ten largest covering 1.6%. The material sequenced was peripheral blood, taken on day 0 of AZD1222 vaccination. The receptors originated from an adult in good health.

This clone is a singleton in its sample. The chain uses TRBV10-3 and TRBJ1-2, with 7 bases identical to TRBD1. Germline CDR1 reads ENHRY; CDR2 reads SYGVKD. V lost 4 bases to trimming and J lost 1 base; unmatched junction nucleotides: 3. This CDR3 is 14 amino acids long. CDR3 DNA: TGTGCCATCAGTGCAGGGGGTGATAACTATGGCTACACCTTC. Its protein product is CAISAGGDNYGYTF.

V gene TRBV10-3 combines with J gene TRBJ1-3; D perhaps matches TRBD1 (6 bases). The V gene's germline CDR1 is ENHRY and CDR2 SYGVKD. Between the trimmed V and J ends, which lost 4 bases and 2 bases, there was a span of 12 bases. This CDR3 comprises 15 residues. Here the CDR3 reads CAISVGAGAGNTIYF. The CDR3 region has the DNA TGTGCCATCAGTGTGGGGGCAGGGGCTGGAAACACCATATATTTT.

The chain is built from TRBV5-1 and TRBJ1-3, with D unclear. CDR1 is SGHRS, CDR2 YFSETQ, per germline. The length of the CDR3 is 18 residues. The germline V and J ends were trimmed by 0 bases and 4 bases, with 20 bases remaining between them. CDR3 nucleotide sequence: TGCGCCAGCAGCTTGGTATCCGGCAGAAACGATCTGGGAAACACCATATATTTT. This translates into CASSLVSGRNDLGNTIYF.

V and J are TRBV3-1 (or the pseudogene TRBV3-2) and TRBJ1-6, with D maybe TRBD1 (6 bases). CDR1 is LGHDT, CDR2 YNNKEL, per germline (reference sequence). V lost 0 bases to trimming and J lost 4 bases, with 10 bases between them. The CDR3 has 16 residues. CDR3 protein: CASSQDATGYNSPLHF. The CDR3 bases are TGTGCCAGCAGCCAAGATGCTACAGGGTATAATTCACCCCTCCACTTT.

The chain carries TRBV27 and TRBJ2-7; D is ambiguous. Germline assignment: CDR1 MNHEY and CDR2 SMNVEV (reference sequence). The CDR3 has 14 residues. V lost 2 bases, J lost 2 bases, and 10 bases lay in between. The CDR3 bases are TGTGCCAGCAGTTTACAGGTCGGCCCCTACGAGCAGTACTTC. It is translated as CASSLQVGPYEQYF.

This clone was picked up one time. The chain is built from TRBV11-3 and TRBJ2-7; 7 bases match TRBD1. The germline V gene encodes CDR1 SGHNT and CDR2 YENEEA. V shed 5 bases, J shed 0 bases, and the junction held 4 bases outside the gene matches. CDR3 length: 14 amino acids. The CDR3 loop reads CASSRDSSSYEQYF. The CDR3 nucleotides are TGTGCCAGCAGCCGGGACAGCAGCTCCTACGAGCAGTACTTC.

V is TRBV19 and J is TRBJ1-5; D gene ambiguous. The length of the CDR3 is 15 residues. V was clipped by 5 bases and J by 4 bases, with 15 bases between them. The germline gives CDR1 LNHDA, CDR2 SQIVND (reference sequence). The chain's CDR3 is CASSARGTLNQPQHF. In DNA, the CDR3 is TGTGCCAGTAGTGCCCGGGGAACCCTGAATCAGCCCCAGCATTTT.

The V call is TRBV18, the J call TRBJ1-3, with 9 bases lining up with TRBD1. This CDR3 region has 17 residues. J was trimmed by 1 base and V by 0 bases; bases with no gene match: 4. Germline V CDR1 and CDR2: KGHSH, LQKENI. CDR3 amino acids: CASSPPDRGKSGNTIYF. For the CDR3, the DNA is TGTGCCAGCTCACCACCCGACAGGGGGAAGTCTGGAAACACCATATATTTT.

CDR3 coding DNA: TGTGCCAGCAGCTTGGCCCCAAACCCTGAAAAACTGTTTTTT. It yields the protein CASSLAPNPEKLFF. The chain couples TRBV28 to TRBJ1-4; D ambiguous. The CDR3 length is 14 residues. V gave up 6 bases and J gave up 7 bases, with 15 bases separating them. Germline V gives CDR1 MDHEN, CDR2 SYDVKM.

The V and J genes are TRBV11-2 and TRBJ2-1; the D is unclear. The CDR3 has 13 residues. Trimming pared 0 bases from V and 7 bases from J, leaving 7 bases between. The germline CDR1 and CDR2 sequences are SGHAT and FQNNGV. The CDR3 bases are TGTGCCAGCAGCTTAGAACGGCATAATGAGCAGTTCTTC. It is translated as CASSLERHNEQFF.

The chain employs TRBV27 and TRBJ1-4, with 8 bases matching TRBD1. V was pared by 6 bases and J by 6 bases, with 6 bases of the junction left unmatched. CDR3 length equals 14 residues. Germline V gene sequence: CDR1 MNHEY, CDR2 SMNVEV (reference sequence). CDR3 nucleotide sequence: TGTGCCAGCAGGAAGGACAGGGTGGATGAAAAACTGTTTTTT. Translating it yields CASRKDRVDEKLFF.

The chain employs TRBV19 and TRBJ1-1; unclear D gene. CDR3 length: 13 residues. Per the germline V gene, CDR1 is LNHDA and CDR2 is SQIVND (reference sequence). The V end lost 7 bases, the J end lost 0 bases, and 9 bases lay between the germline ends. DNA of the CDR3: TGTGCCAGTAAACGGGAAATGAACACTGAAGCTTTCTTT. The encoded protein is CASKREMNTEAFF.

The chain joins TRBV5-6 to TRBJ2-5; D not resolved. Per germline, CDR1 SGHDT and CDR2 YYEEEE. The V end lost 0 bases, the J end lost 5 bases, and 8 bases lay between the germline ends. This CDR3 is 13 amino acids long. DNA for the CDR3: TGTGCCAGCAGCTTGGAACAGAGTGAGACCCAGTACTTC. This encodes CASSLEQSETQYF. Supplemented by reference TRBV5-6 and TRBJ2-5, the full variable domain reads DAGVTQSPTHLIKTRGQQVTLRCSPKSGHDTVSWYQQALGQGPQFIFQYYEEEERQRGNFPDRFSGHQFPNYSSELNVNALLLGDSALYLCASSLEQSETQYFGPGTRLLVL.

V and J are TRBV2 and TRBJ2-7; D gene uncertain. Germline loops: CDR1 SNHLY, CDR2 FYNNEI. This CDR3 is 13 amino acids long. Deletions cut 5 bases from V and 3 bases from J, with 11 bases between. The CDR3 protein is CASSLQWGYEQYF. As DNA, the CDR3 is TGTGCCAGCAGTCTCCAGTGGGGCTACGAGCAGTACTTC.

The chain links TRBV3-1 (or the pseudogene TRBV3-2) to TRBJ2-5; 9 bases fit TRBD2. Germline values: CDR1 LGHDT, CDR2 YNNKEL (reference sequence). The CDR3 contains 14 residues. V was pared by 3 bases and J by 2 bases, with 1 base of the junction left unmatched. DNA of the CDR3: TGTGCCAGCAGCCAGACTAGCGGACAAGAGACCCAGTACTTC. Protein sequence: CASSQTSGQETQYF.

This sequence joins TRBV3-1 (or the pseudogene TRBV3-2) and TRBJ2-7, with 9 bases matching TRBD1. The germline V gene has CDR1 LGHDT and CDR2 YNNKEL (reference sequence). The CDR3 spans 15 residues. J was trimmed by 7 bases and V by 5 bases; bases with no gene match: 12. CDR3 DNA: TGTGCCAGCAGCTTAGAGCAGGGACAGGGCCTGGAGCAGTACTTC. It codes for CASSLEQGQGLEQYF.

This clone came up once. The CDR3 DNA is TGTGCCAGCAGCTACGGCACAGATACGCAGTATTTT. It encodes CASSYGTDTQYF. The chain uses TRBV5-6 and TRBJ2-3; D not certain. Germline-derived CDR1 and CDR2 are SGHDT and YYEEEE. V lost 3 bases, J lost 1 base, and 3 bases lay in between. CDR3 size: 12 residues. Complete variable domain (other parts from reference TRBV5-6 and TRBJ2-3): DAGVTQSPTHLIKTRGQQVTLRCSPKSGHDTVSWYQQALGQGPQFIFQYYEEEERQRGNFPDRFSGHQFPNYSSELNVNALLLGDSALYLCASSYGTDTQYFGPGTRLTVL.

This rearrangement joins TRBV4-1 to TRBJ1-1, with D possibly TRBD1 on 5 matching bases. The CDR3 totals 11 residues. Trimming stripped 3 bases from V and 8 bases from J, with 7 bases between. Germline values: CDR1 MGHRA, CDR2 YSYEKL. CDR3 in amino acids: CASSQGREAFF. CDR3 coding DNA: TGCGCCAGCAGCCAGGGGCGAGAAGCTTTCTTT.

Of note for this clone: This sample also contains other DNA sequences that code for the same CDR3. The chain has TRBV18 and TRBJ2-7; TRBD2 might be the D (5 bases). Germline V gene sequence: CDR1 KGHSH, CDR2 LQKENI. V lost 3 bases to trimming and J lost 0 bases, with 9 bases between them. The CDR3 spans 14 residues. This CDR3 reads CASSPREGSYEQYF. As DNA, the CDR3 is TGTGCCAGCTCACCTCGGGAAGGCTCCTACGAGCAGTACTTC.

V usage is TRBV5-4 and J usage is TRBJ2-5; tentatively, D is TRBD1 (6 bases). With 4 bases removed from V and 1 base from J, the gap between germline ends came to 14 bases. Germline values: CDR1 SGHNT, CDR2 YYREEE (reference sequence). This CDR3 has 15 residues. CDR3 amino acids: CASSPDRTFQETQYF. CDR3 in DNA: TGTGCCAGCAGCCCAGACAGGACCTTCCAAGAGACCCAGTACTTC.

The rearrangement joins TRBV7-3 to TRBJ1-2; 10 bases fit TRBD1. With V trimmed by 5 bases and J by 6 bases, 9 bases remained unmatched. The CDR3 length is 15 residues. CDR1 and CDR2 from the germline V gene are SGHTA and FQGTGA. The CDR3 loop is CASSPSGQGLDGYTF. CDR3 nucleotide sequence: TGTGCCAGCAGCCCTTCGGGACAGGGGCTTGATGGCTACACCTTC.

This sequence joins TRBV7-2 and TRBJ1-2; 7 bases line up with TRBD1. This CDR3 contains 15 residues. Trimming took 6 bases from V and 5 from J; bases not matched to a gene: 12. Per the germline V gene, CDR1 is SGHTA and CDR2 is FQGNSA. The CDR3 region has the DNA TGTGCCAGCAGAGCCAAAGGGGGCGATGGTTATGGCTACACCTTC. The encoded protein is CASRAKGGDGYGYTF.

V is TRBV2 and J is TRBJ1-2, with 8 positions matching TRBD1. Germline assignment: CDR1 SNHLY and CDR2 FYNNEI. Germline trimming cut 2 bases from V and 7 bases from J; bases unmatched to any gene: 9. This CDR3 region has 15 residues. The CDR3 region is CASSEYSGGGIGYTF. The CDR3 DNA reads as TGTGCCAGCAGTGAATATTCAGGGGGCGGGATTGGCTACACCTTC.

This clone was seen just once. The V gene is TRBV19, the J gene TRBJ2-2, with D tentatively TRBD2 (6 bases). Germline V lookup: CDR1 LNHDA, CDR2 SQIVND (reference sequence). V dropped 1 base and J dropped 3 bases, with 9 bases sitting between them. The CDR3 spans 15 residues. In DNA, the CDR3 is TGTGCCAGTAGTATAGGACTAGGGGACACCGGGGAGCTGTTTTTT. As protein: CASSIGLGDTGELFF.

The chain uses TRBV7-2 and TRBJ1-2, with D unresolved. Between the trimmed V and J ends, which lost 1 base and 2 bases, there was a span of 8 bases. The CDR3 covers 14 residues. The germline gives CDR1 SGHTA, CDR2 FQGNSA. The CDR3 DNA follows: TGTGCCAGCAGCTTAGACGGGCAGAACTATGGCTACACCTTC. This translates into CASSLDGQNYGYTF.

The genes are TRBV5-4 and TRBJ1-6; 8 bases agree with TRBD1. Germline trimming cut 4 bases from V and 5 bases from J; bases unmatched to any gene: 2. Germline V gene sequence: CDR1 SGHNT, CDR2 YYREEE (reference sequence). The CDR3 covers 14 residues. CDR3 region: CASSPDRDNSPLHF. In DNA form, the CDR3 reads TGTGCCAGCAGCCCGGACAGGGATAATTCACCCCTCCACTTT.